These 5 T cell receptor beta chains share one sample of origin, sequenced in a study of T cell responses to AZD1222 COVID-19 vaccine. Data came from immunoSEQ multiplex PCR; TCRdb stores just in-frame clones and leaves some out. The sample has 150,000 to 250,000 clones, approximately 94% seen once. The sample in question was peripheral blood, obtained 28 days after the second AZD1222 dose. These receptors were taken from an adult who received the AZD1222 COVID-19 vaccine.

V usage is TRBV27 and J usage is TRBJ2-1, with D perhaps given as TRBD1 or TRBD2 (6 bases each). With 7 bases removed from V and 5 bases from J, the gap between germline ends came to 18 bases. Germline V gene sequence: CDR1 MNHEY, CDR2 SMNVEV (reference sequence). CDR3 length: 15 residues. The CDR3 DNA is TGTGCCAGCACACGGGGGCAGGGAGGTAACAATGAGCAGTTCTTC. Its translation: CASTRGQGGNNEQFF.

The chain carries TRBV7-2 and TRBJ2-7, with D perhaps TRBD1 or TRBD2 (6 bases each). V was cut by 6 bases and J by 6 bases, with 18 bases left in between. The CDR3 has 14 amino acids. Germline V gives CDR1 SGHTA, CDR2 FQGNSA. The CDR3 coding sequence is TGTGCCAGCAGACTCCCGGAGGGGGGCCGCGAGCAGTACTTC. Amino acid sequence: CASRLPEGGREQYF. Full variable domain (remainder filled in from reference TRBV7-2 and TRBJ2-7): GAGVSQSPSNKVTEKGKDVELRCDPISGHTALYWYRQSLGQGLEFLIYFQGNSAPDKSGLPSDRFSAERTGGSVSTLTIQRTQQEDSAVYLCASRLPEGGREQYFGPGTRLTVT.

This chain links TRBV5-5 with TRBJ1-1; the D is unclear. The V and J ends lost 4 bases and 0 bases respectively, with 10 bases between them. The germline CDR1 and CDR2 sequences are SGHKS and YYEKEE (reference sequence). The CDR3 length is 14 residues. The CDR3 loop is CASSTLTLNTEAFF. The DNA of the CDR3 is TGTGCCAGCAGCACCCTGACCCTGAACACTGAAGCTTTCTTT.

The chain combines TRBV6-1 with TRBJ2-3, with no clear D. Trimming took 0 bases from V and 4 from J, leaving 8 bases between them. CDR1 is MNHNS, CDR2 SASEGT, per germline. CDR3 length: 14 residues. CDR3 residues: CASSEAAAPDTQYF. In DNA, the CDR3 is TGTGCCAGCAGTGAAGCCGCGGCTCCAGATACGCAGTATTTT.

This clone was detected once. The chain combines TRBV7-8 with TRBJ1-2; no definite D call. From germline, CDR1 is SGHVS and CDR2 FQNEAQ. The CDR3 sequence is 17 residues long. Between the trimmed V and J ends, which lost 5 bases and 7 bases, there was a span of 26 bases. CDR3 region: CASSPPLGPGLPIGYTF. CDR3 bases: TGTGCCAGCAGCCCCCCCCTGGGCCCCGGGCTCCCTATTGGCTACACCTTC.